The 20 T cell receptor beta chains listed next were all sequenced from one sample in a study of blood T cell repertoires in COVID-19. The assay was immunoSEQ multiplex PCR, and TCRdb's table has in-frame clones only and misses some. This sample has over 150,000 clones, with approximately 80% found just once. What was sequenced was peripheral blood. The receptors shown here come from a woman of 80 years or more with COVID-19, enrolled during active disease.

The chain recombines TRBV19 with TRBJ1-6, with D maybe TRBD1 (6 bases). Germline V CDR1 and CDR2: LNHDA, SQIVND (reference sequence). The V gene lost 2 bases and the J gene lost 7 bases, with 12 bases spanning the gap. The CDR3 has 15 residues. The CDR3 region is CASSIRQGRNSPLHF. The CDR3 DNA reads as TGTGCCAGTAGTATACGGCAGGGGAGAAATTCACCCCTCCACTTT.

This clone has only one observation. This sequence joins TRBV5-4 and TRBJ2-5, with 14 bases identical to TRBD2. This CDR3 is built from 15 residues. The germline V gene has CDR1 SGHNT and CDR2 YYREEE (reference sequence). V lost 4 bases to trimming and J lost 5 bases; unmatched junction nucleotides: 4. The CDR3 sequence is CASSEGTSGGETQYF. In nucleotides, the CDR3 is TGTGCCAGCAGCGAGGGGACTAGCGGGGGCGAGACCCAGTACTTC.

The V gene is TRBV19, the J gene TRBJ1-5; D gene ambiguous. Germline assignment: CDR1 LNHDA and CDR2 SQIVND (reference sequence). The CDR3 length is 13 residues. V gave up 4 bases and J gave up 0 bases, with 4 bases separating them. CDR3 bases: TGTGCCAGTAGTACCCTTAGCAATCAGCCCCAGCATTTT. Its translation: CASSTLSNQPQHF.

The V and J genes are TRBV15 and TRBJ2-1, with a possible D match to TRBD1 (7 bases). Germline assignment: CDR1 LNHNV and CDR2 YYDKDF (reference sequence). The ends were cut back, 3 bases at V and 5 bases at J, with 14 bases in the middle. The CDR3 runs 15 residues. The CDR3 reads CATSREGAWDNEQFF. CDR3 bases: TGTGCCACCAGCAGGGAGGGGGCTTGGGACAATGAGCAGTTCTTC.

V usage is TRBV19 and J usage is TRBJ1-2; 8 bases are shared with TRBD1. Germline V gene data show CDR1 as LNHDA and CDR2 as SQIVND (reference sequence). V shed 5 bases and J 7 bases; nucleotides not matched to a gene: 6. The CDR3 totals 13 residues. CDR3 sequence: CASSLGRGPGYTF. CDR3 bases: TGTGCCAGTAGTCTAGGCAGGGGGCCTGGCTACACCTTC.

The CDR3 protein is CASSWGQGEAFF. As DNA, the CDR3 is TGCGCCAGCAGCTGGGGACAGGGGGAGGCTTTCTTT. The chain is built from TRBV5-1 and TRBJ1-1; 11 nucleotides line up with TRBD1. CDR3 size: 12 residues. The germline V gene encodes CDR1 SGHRS and CDR2 YFSETQ. Losses at the gene ends were 3 bases for V and 11 bases for J; bases not matched to a gene: 3.

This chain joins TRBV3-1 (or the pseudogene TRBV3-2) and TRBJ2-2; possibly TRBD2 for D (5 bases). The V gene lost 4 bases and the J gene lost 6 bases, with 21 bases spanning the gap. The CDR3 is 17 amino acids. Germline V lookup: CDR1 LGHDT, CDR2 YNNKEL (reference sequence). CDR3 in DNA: TGTGCCAGCAGCCGAACCCTAGCACAGAGCACGTCCGGGGAGCTGTTTTTT. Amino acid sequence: CASSRTLAQSTSGELFF.

The CDR3 DNA reads TGCAGCGTCTCAGGGGGCTCGGCTCCAAGGGCGTCTTTCTTT. It encodes CSVSGGSAPRASFF. The chain couples TRBV29-1 to TRBJ1-1; 8 bases agree with TRBD1. V lost 6 bases and J lost 12; bases outside the gene matches: 18. The germline V gene has CDR1 SQVTM and CDR2 ANQGSEA. This CDR3 is built from 14 residues.

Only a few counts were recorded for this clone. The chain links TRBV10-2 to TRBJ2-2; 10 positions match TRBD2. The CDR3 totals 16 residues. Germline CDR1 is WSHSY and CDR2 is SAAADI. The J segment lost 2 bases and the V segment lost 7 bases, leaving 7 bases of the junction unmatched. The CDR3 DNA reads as TGCGCCAGCACAGGCTGGACTAGCGGCAACACCGGGGAGCTGTTTTTT. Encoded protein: CASTGWTSGNTGELFF.

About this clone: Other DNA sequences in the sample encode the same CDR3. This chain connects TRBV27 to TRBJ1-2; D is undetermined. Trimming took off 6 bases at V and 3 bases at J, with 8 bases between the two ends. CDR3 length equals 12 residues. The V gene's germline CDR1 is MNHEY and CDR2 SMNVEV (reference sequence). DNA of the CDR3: TGTGCCAGCAGAAGGGAGGACTATGGCTACACCTTC. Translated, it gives CASRREDYGYTF.

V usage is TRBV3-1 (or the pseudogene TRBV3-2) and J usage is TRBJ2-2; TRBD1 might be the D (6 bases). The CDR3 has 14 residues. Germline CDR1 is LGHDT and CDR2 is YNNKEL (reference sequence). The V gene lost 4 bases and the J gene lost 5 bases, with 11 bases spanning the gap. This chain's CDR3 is CASSRLRGTGELFF. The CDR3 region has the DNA TGTGCCAGCAGCCGGCTCAGGGGTACCGGGGAGCTGTTTTTT.

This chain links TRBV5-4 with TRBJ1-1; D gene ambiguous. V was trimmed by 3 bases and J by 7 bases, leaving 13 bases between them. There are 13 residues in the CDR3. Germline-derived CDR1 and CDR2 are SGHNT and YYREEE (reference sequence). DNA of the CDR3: TGTGCCAGCAGCTGGGAGGCGAGAAGTGAAGCTTTCTTT. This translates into CASSWEARSEAFF.

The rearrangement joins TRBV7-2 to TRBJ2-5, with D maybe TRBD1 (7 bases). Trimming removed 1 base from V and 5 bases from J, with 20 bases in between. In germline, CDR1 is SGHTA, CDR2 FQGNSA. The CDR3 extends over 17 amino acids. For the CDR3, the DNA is TGTGCCAGCAGCTTAGGTGTCAGGGGGGTCCCATGGGAGACCCAGTACTTC. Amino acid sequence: CASSLGVRGVPWETQYF.

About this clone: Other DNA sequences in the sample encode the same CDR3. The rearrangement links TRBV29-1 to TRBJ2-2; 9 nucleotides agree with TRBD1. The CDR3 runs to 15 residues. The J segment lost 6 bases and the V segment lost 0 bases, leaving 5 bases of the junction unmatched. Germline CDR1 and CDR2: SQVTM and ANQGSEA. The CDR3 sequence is CSVEDGTGSPGELFF. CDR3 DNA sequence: TGCAGCGTTGAAGATGGGACAGGGTCCCCCGGGGAGCTGTTTTTT.

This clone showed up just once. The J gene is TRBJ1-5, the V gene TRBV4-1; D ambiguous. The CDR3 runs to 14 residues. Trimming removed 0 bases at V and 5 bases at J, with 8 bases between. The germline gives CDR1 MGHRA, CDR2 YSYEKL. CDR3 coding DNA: TGCGCCAGCAGCCAAGATAACAGCTATCAGCCCCAGCATTTT. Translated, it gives CASSQDNSYQPQHF.

For the CDR3, the DNA is TGTGCCAGCAGCTTAGCTGGGGGGGCACGGGAGACCCAGTACTTC. Translated, it gives CASSLAGGARETQYF. This chain links TRBV7-8 with TRBJ2-5; D is possibly TRBD2 (7 bases). V was shortened by 0 bases and J by 5 bases, with 13 bases between the two germline ends. This CDR3 is built from 15 residues. CDR1 and CDR2 (germline): SGHVS, FQNEAQ.

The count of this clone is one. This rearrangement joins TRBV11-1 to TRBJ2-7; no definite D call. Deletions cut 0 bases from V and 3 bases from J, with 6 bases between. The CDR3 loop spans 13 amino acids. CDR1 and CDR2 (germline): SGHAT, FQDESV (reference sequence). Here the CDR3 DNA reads TGTGCCAGCAGCTTAGCGGGCCACTACGAGCAGTACTTC. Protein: CASSLAGHYEQYF.

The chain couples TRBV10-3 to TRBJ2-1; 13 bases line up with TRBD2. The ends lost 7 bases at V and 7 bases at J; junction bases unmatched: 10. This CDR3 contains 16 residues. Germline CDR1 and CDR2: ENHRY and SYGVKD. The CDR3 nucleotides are TGTGCCATCAAGGACCTCCGGGGACTAGCGGGGAATGAGCAGTTCTTC. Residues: CAIKDLRGLAGNEQFF.

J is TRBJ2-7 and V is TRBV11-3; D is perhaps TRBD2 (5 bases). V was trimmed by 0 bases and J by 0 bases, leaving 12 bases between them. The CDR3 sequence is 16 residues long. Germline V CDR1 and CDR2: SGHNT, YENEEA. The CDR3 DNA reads TGTGCCAGCAGCTTAGATGGAGGCATCGACTCCTACGAGCAGTACTTC. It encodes CASSLDGGIDSYEQYF.

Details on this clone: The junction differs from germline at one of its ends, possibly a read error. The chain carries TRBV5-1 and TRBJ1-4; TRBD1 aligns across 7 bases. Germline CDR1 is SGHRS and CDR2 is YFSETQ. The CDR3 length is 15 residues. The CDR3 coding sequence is TGCGCCAGCTGCTTACGAGGGGGCACTAATGAAAAACTGTTTTTT. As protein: CASCLRGGTNEKLFF.